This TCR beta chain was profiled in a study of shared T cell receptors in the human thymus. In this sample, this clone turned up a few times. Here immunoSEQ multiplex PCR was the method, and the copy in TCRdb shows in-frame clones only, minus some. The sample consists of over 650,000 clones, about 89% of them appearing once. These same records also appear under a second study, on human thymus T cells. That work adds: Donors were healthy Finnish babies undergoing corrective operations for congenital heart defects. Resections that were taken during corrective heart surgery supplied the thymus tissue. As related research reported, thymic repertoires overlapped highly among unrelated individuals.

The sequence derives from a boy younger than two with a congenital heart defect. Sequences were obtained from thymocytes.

DNA of the CDR3: TGTGCCAGCAGCTTGGCCTCGCTAGCGGGGGGGCCTTACAATGAGCAGTTCTTC. Protein: CASSLASLAGGPYNEQFF. The J gene is TRBJ2-1, the V gene TRBV5-4; the match to TRBD2 covers 12 bases. The ends lost 0 bases at V and 4 bases at J; junction bases unmatched: 8. The germline gives CDR1 SGHNT, CDR2 YYREEE (reference sequence). The CDR3 contains 18 residues. Supplemented by reference TRBV5-4 and TRBJ2-1, the full variable domain reads ETGVTQSPTHLIKTRGQQVTLRCSSQSGHNTVSWYQQALGQGPQFIFQYYREEENGRGNFPPRFSGLQFPNYSSELNVNALELDDSALYLCASSLASLAGGPYNEQFFGPGTRLTVL.